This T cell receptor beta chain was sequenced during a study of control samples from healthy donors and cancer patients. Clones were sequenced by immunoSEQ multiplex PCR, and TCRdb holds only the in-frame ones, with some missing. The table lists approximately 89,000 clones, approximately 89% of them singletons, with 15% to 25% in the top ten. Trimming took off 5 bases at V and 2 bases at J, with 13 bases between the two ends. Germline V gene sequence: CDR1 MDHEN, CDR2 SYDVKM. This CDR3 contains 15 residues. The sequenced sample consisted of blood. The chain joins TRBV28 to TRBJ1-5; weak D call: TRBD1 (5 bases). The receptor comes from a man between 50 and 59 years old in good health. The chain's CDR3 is CASSPPRGGNQPQHF. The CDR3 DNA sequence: TGTGCCAGCAGTCCGCCGAGGGGCGGCAATCAGCCCCAGCATTTT. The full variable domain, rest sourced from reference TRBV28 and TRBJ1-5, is DVKVTQSSRYLVKRTGEKVFLECVQDMDHENMFWYRQDPGLGLRLIYFSYDVKMKEKGDIPEGYSVSREKKERFSLILESASTNQTSMYLCASSPPRGGNQPQHFGDGTRLSIL.